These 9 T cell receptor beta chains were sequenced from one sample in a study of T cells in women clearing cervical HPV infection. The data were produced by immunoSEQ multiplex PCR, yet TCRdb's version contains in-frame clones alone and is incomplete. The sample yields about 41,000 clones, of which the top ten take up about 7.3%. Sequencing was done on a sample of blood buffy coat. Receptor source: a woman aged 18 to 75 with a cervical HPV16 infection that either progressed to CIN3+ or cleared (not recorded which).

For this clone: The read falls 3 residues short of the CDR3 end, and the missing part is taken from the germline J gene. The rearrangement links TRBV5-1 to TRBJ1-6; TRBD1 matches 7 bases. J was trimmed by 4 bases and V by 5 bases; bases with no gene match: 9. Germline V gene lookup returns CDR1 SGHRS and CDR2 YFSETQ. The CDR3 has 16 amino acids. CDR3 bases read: TGCGCCAGCAGAGACAGGACAGGACAATATAATTCACCC. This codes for CASRDRTGQYNSP. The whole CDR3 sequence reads CASRDRTGQYNSPLHF.

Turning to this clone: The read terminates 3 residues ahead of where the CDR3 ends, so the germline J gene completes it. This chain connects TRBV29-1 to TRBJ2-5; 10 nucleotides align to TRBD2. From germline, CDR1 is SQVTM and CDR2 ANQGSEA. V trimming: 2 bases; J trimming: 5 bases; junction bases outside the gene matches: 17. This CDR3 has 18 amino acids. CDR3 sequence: CSVERQVGSGRPWETQYF. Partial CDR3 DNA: TGCAGCGTTGAACGGCAGGTCGGTAGCGGGAGGCCGTGGGAGACC.

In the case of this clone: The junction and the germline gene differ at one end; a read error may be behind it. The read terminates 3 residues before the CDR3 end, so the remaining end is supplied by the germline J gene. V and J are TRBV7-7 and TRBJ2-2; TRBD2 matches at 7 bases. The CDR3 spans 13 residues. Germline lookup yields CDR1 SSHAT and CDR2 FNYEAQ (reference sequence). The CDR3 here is CASSRTSGGELFF. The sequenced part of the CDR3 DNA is TGTGCTAGCAGCCGGACTAGTGGCGGGGAG.

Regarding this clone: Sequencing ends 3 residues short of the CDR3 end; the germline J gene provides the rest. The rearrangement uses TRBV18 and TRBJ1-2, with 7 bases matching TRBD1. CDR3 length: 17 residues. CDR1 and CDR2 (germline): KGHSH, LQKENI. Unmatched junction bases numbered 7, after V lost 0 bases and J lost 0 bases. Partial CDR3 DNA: TGTGCCAGCTCACCACCAAGGACAGGAAAAGCTAACTATGGC. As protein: CASSPPRTGKANYG. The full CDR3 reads CASSPPRTGKANYGYTF.

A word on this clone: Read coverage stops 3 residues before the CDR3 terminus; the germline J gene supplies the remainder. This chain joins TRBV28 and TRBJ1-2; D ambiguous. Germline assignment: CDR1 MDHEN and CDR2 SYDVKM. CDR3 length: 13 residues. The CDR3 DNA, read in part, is TGTGCCAGCAGTTTCGAGGGTTATAGGGGC. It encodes CASSFEGYRG. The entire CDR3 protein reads CASSFEGYRGYTF.

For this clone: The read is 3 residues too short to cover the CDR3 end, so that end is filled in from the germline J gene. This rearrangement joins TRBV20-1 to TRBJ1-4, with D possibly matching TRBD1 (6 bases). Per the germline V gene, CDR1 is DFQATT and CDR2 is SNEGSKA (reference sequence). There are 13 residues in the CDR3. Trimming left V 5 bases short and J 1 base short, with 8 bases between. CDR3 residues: CSAQDRTNEKLFF. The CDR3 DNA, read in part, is TGCAGTGCTCAGGACAGAACTAATGAAAAA.

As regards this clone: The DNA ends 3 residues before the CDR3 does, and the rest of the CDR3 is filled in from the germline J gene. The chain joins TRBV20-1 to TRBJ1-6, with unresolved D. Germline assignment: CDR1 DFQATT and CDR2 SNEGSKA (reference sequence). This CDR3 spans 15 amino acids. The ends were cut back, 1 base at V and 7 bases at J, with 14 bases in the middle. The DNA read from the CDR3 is TGCAGTGCTAGAGTGGAGCAGCAGGCGAATTCACCC. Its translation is CSARVEQQANSP. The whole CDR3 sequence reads CSARVEQQANSPLHF.

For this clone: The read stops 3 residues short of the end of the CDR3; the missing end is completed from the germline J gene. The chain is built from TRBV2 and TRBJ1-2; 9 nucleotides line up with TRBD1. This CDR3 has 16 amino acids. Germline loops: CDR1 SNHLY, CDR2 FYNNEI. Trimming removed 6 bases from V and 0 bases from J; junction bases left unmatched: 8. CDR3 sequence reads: CASRGQGKIPNYGYTF. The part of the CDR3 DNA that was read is TGTGCCAGCAGAGGACAGGGGAAAATTCCTAACTATGGC.

This chain's CDR3 is CASSFTGSEQYF. Incomplete CDR3 DNA: TGTGCCAGCAGTTTTACAGGCTCCGAG. J is TRBJ2-7 and V is TRBV28; D might be TRBD1 (5 bases). Sequencing ends 3 residues short of the CDR3 end; the germline J gene provides the rest. Trimming took 3 bases from V and 6 from J, leaving 9 bases between them. The CDR3 covers 12 residues. The V gene's germline CDR1 is MDHEN and CDR2 SYDVKM.